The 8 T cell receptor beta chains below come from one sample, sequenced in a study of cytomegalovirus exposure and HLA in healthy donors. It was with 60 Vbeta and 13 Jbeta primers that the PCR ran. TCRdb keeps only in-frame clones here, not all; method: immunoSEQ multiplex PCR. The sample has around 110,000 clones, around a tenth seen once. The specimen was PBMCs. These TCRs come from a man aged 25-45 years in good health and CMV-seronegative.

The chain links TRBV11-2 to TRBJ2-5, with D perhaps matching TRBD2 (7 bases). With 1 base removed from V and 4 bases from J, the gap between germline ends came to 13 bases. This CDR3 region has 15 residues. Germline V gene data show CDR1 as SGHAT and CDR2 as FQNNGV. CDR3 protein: CASSLGVGGGETQYF. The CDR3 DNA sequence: TGTGCCAGCAGCTTAGGGGTAGGGGGGGGAGAGACCCAGTACTTC.

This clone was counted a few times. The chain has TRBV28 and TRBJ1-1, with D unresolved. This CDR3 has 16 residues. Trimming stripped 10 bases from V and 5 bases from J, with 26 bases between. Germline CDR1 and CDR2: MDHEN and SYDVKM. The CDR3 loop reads CATEGVRRGKGTEAFF. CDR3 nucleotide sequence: TGTGCCACCGAGGGTGTAAGGCGGGGTAAGGGAACTGAAGCTTTCTTT.

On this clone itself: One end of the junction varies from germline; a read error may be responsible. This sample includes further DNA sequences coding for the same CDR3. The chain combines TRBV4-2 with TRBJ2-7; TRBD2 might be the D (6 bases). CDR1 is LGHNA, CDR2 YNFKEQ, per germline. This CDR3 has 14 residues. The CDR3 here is CASSQDLAGSEQYF. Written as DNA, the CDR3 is TGTGCCAGCAGTCAAGATTTGGCGGGGAGCGAGCAGTACTTC.

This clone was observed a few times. CDR3 bases: TGTGCCAGCAGCTTGATTCTCAGCGGGAGTGGTGGGGAGCTGTTTTTT. Translated, it gives CASSLILSGSGGELFF. The chain links TRBV7-3 to TRBJ2-2; TRBD2 matches at 8 bases. The CDR3 sequence is 16 residues long. Trimming removed 3 bases from V and 8 bases from J; junction bases left unmatched: 11. The germline V gene encodes CDR1 SGHTA and CDR2 FQGTGA.

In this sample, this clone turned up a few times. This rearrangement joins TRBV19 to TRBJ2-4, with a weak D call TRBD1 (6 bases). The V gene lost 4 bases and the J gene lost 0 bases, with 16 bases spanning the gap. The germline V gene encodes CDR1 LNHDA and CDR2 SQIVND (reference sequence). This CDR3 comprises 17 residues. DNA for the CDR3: TGTGCCAGTAGTACTCTAAGGGACATACGAGCCAAAAACATTCAGTACTTC. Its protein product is CASSTLRDIRAKNIQYF.

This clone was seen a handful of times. The CDR3 nucleotides read TGTGCCAGCAGCTTAGCGCGCAGCGGAAGGGAAGAGACCCAGTACTTC. It specifies CASSLARSGREETQYF. J is TRBJ2-5 and V is TRBV7-9; D might be TRBD2 (5 bases). Per germline, CDR1 SEHNR and CDR2 FQNEAQ (reference sequence). The CDR3 is made up of 16 amino acids. The ends were cut back, 0 bases at V and 3 bases at J, with 14 bases in the middle.

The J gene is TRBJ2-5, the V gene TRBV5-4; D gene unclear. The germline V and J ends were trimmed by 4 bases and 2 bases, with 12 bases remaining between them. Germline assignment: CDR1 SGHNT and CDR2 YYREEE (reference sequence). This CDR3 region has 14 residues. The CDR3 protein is CASSPPENQETQYF. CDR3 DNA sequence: TGTGCCAGCAGCCCACCAGAAAATCAAGAGACCCAGTACTTC.

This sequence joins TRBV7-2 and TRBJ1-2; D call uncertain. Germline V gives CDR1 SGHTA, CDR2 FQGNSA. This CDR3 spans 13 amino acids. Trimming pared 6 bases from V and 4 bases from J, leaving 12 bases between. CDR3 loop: CASSQWAGYGYTF. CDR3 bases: TGTGCCAGCAGTCAATGGGCAGGCTATGGCTACACCTTC.